These T cell receptor beta chains were read from a single sample in a study of identical twins. TCRdb itself ran the 5' RACE reads through MiXCR, one entry per CDR3 protein. The sample shows about 210,000 distinct CDR3 sequences, approximately 9% of them seen only once. The specimen sequenced was memory (CD45RO+) T cells sorted from blood. The receptors stem from a woman under 30 in good health. CDR3s include the opening cysteine and the closing phenylalanine or tryptophan. A D gene is named only where the DNA matches it firmly. Clone size, where shown, is once, few, many, or a class for clones that have expanded.

d_call j_call clone_size v_call cdr3_aa cdr3_nt
. TRBJ1-2 many TRBV10-3 CAIKQEGVGYGYTF TGTGCCATCAAGCAGGAGGGAGTGGGCTATGGCTACACCTTC
TRBD1 TRBJ1-5 few TRBV10-3 CAIGTGDSPQHF TGTGCCATTGGGACAGGGGATTCACCCCAGCATTTT
TRBD2 TRBJ2-1 many TRBV29-1 CSVSTGGPNNEQFF TGCAGCGTTTCCACGGGAGGGCCCAACAATGAGCAGTTCTTC
TRBD2 TRBJ2-3 many TRBV5-1 CASSLSGSSDTQYF TGCGCCAGCAGCCTTAGCGGGAGTTCAGATACGCAGTATTTT
. TRBJ2-2 few TRBV9 CASSVFTGELFF TGTGCCAGCAGCGTGTTCACCGGGGAGCTGTTTTTT
. TRBJ2-1 few TRBV20-1 CSAELGGSYNEQFF TGCAGTGCTGAACTAGGGGGGTCCTACAATGAGCAGTTCTTC
. TRBJ2-3 . TRBV7-7 CASSPTPGRRDTQYF TGTGCCAGCAGCCCAACCCCGGGGCGGAGAGATACGCAGTATTTT
. TRBJ2-7 few TRBV10-3 CATISSREQYF TGTGCCACAATTTCTTCGCGCGAGCAGTACTTC
TRBD2 TRBJ2-1 . TRBV4-2 CASSQVRAGGDNEQFF TGTGCCAGCAGCCAAGTCCGGGCGGGGGGGGACAATGAGCAGTTCTTC
. TRBJ2-3 . TRBV12-3/TRBV12-4 CASSLSSTSTDTQYF TGTGCCAGCAGTCTTTCCTCGACTAGCACAGATACGCAGTATTTT
TRBD1 TRBJ1-2 few TRBV7-2 CASSAGQAYGYTF TGTGCCAGCAGCGCGGGACAGGCCTATGGCTACACCTTC
TRBD2 TRBJ2-1 few TRBV20-1 CSARTSLGWNEQFF TGCAGTGCTAGGACTAGCTTGGGCTGGAATGAGCAGTTCTTC
. TRBJ1-4 . TRBV28 CASSLQWTTNEKLFF TGTGCCAGCAGTTTACAGTGGACGACTAATGAAAAACTGTTTTTT
. TRBJ2-1 . TRBV10-1 CASSESQKDEQFF TGCGCCAGCAGTGAGTCTCAGAAGGATGAGCAGTTCTTC
TRBD1 TRBJ2-5 many TRBV5-1 CASRSHGQGKETQYF TGCGCCAGCAGATCGCATGGACAGGGGAAAGAGACCCAGTACTTC
TRBD2 TRBJ2-1 few TRBV11-2 CASSSQVSLAGYNNEQFF TGTGCCAGCAGCTCCCAGGTCTCACTAGCGGGGTATAACAATGAGCAGTTCTTC
. TRBJ1-2 few TRBV28 CASSEVVRGYTF TGTGCCAGCAGTGAGGTGGTCCGTGGCTACACCTTC
. TRBJ1-2 . TRBV12-3/TRBV12-4 CASSPTESGYTF TGTGCCAGCAGTCCAACAGAGAGTGGCTACACCTTC
. TRBJ2-7 many TRBV5-1 CASSLWDVSGEQYF TGCGCCAGCAGCTTATGGGACGTTTCGGGCGAGCAGTACTTC
. TRBJ2-7 . TRBV11-2 CASSWGRTIYEQYF TGTGCCAGCAGCTGGGGGAGGACAATCTACGAGCAGTACTTC
TRBD2 TRBJ2-1 . TRBV10-3 CAISGTTGGAGSSYNEQFF TGTGCCATCAGTGGTACCACCGGGGGAGCGGGGAGCTCCTACAATGAGCAGTTCTTC
. TRBJ1-2 few TRBV5-1 CASSLLGQSLIYGYTF TGCGCCAGCAGCTTACTTGGACAGTCCCTCATCTATGGCTACACCTTC
. TRBJ2-2 . TRBV19 CASSIFSGVVSAGELFF TGTGCCAGTAGTATCTTTTCAGGGGTTGTCTCTGCCGGGGAGCTGTTTTTT
. TRBJ2-2 few TRBV12-5 CASGPVGELFF TGTGCTAGTGGACCCGTCGGGGAGCTGTTTTTT
. TRBJ2-1 . TRBV4-3 CASSQQEGHNEQFF TGCGCCAGCAGCCAGCAGGAGGGTCACAATGAGCAGTTCTTC
. TRBJ2-1 few TRBV6-5 CASSYSGGPNEQFF TGTGCCAGCAGTTACTCGGGAGGTCCCAATGAGCAGTTCTTC
TRBD1 TRBJ1-4 many TRBV29-1 CSVENRQGANEKLFF TGCAGCGTGGAAAATAGACAGGGGGCTAATGAAAAACTGTTTTTT
. TRBJ1-1 . TRBV12-3/TRBV12-4 CASSHDSTEAFF TGTGCCAGCAGTCACGACAGCACTGAAGCTTTCTTT
TRBD1 TRBJ2-2 few TRBV6-1 CASTPRDRVNTGELFF TGTGCCAGCACCCCAAGGGACAGGGTGAACACCGGGGAGCTGTTTTTT
. TRBJ2-4 . TRBV7-2 CASSLGQSTFGAKNIQYF TGTGCCAGCAGCTTAGGACAGTCGACTTTTGGGGCCAAAAACATTCAGTACTTC
. TRBJ1-5 few TRBV7-6 CASSLAGEGQPQHF TGTGCCAGCAGCTTAGCGGGCGAAGGTCAGCCCCAGCATTTT
TRBD2 TRBJ2-1 few TRBV7-6 CASIPLRTSVFNEQFF TGTGCCAGCATCCCTCTGCGGACTAGCGTTTTTAATGAGCAGTTCTTC
. TRBJ2-5 . TRBV5-1 CASSVLVGIQETQYF TGCGCCAGCAGCGTACTAGTGGGGATACAAGAGACCCAGTACTTC
. TRBJ2-7 few TRBV10-2 CASSSGNSYEQYF TGCGCCAGCAGTTCGGGCAACTCCTACGAGCAGTACTTC
. TRBJ2-3 . TRBV5-1 CASGQTSTDTQYF TGCGCCAGCGGGCAGACTAGCACAGATACGCAGTATTTT
TRBD2 TRBJ2-4 . TRBV20-1 CSARPVGTSGGKNIQYF TGCAGTGCTAGACCGGTCGGGACTAGCGGGGGCAAAAACATTCAGTACTTC
. TRBJ2-7 . TRBV2 CASSDQTGTYEQYF TGTGCCAGCAGTGACCAGACAGGTACCTACGAGCAGTACTTC
TRBD1 TRBJ1-2 . TRBV7-6 CASSLRDRGSEGYTF TGTGCCAGCAGCTTAAGGGACAGGGGGTCCGAGGGCTACACCTTC
TRBD2 TRBJ2-1 . TRBV20-1 CSARPLAATYNEQFF TGCAGTGCTAGACCCCTAGCGGCAACCTACAATGAGCAGTTCTTC
. TRBJ1-5 . TRBV20-1 CSVGSGINQPQHF TGCAGTGTTGGCTCAGGGATAAATCAGCCCCAGCATTTT
. TRBJ2-7 few TRBV10-3 CAISGGYEQYF TGTGCCATCAGTGGGGGCTACGAGCAGTACTTC
TRBD1 TRBJ1-1 few TRBV9 CASSQGDTPNTEAFF TGTGCCAGCAGCCAGGGGGACACCCCGAACACTGAAGCTTTCTTT
. TRBJ1-1 . TRBV29-1 CSVEMWGLDTEAFF TGCAGCGTTGAGATGTGGGGGCTCGACACTGAAGCTTTCTTT
. TRBJ1-3 . TRBV15 CATSRVGGNTIYF TGTGCCACCAGCAGAGTAGGAGGAAACACCATATATTTT
. TRBJ2-7 many TRBV7-2 CASSRRQVSYEQYF TGTGCCAGCAGCCGGAGACAGGTATCCTACGAGCAGTACTTC
. TRBJ1-1 . TRBV10-3 CAISGQEAGEAFF TGTGCCATCAGTGGACAGGAGGCAGGTGAAGCTTTCTTT
TRBD2 TRBJ2-1 few TRBV29-1 CSGLGAGGENEQFF TGCAGCGGGCTAGGGGCGGGGGGCGAAAATGAGCAGTTCTTC
. TRBJ2-2 many TRBV11-2 CASSLRVLDRADEGELFF TGTGCCAGCAGCTTACGAGTTCTAGATCGTGCCGATGAGGGGGAGCTGTTTTTT
. TRBJ2-1 few TRBV29-1 CSVINRDSRFF TGCAGCGTTATTAACCGGGACTCGAGGTTCTTC
TRBD1 TRBJ2-1 . TRBV19 CASSRQGAPNEQFF TGTGCCAGTAGTAGACAGGGGGCACCCAATGAGCAGTTCTTC
TRBD2 TRBJ2-3 . TRBV20-1 CSPQPGLDGGTQYF TGCAGTCCACAACCGGGACTAGATGGAGGTACGCAGTATTTT